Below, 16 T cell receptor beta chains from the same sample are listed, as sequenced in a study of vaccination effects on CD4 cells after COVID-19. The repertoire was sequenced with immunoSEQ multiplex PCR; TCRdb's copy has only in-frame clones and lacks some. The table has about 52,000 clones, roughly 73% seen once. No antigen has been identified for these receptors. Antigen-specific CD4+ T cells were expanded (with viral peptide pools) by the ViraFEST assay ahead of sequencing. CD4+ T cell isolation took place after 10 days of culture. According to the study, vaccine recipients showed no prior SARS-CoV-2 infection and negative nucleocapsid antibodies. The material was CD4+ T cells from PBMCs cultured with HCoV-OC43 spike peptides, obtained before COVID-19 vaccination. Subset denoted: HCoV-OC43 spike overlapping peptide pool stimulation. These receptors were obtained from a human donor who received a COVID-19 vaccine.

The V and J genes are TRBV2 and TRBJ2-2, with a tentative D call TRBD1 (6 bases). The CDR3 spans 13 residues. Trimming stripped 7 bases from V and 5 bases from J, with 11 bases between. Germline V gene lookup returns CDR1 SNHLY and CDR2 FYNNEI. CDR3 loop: CASNPQGTGELFF. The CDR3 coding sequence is TGTGCCAGCAACCCCCAGGGGACCGGGGAGCTGTTTTTT.

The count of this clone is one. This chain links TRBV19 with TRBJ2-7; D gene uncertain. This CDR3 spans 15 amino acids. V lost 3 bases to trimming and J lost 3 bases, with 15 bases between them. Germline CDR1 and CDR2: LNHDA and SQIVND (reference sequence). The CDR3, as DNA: TGTGCCAGTAGTATTATAGGGCAGTTTTTCTACGAGCAGTACGTC. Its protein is CASSIIGQFFYEQYV.

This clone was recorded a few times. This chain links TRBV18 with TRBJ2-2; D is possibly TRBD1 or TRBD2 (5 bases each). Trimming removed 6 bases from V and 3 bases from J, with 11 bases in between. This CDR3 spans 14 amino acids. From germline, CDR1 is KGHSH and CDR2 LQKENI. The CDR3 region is CASSGQGDTGELFF. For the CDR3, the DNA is TGTGCCAGCTCTGGGCAGGGAGACACCGGGGAGCTGTTTTTT.

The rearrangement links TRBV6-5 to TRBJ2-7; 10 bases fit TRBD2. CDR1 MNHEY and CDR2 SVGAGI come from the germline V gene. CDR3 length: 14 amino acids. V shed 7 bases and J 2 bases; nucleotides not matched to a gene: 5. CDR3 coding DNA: TGTGCCAGCAAGGGCCTAGCGGGGGCCTACGAGCAGTACGTC. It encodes CASKGLAGAYEQYV.

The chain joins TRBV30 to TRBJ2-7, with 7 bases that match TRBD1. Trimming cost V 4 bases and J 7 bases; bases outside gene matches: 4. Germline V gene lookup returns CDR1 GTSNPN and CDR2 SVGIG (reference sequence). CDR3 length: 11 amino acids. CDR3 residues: CAWKTGREQYV. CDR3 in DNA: TGTGCCTGGAAGACAGGGCGGGAGCAGTACGTC.

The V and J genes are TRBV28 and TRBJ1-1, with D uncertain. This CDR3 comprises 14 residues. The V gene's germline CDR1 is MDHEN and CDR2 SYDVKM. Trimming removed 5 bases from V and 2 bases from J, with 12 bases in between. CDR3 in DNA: TGTGCCAGCAGTGAGTTTGGGCCCAACACTGAAGCTTTCTTT. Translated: CASSEFGPNTEAFF.

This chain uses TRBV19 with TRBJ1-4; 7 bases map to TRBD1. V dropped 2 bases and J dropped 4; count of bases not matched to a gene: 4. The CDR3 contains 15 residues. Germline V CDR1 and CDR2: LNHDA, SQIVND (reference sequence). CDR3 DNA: TGTGCCAGTAGTATACGGCCAGGGGGTAATGAAAAACTGTTTTTT. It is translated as CASSIRPGGNEKLFF.

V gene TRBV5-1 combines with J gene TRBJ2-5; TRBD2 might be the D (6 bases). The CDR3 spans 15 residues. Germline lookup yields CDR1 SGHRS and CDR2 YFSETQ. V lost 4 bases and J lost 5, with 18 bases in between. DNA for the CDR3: TGCGCCAGCAGCCGCGGGCGGGATTTATGGGAGACCCAGTACTTC. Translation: CASSRGRDLWETQYF.

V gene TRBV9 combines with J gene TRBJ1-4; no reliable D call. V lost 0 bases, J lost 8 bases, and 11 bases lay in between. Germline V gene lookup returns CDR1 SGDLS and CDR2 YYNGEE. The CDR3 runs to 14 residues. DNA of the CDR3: TGTGCCAGCAGCGTAGGAGGTGGGAGCGAAAAACTGTTTTTT. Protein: CASSVGGGSEKLFF.

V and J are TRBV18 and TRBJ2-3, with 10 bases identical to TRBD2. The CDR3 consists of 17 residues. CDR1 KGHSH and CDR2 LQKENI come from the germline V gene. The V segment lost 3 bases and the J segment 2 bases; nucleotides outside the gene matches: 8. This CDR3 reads CASSPQLLAGDTDTQYF. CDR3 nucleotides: TGTGCCAGCTCACCTCAGCTCCTAGCGGGGGACACAGATACGCAGTATTTT.

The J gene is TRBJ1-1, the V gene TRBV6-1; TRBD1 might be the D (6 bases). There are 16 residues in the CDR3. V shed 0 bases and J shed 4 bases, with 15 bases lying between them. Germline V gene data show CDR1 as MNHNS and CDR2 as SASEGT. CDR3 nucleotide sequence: TGTGCCAGCAGTGAAGCTGGGGGCCCTGTGGTCACTGAAGCTTTCTTT. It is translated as CASSEAGGPVVTEAFF.

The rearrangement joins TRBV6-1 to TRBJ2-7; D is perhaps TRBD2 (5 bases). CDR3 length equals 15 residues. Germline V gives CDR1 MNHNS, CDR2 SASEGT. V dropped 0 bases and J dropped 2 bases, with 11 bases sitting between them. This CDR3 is CASSEAGGHPYEQYV. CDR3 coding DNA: TGTGCCAGCAGTGAAGCCGGCGGGCACCCCTACGAGCAGTACGTC.

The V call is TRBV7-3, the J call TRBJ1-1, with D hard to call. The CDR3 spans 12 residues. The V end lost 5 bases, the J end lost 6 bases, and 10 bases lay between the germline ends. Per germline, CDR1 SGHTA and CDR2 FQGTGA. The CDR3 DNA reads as TGTGCCAGCAGCGCGACCGGGGCTGAAGCTTTCTTT. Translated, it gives CASSATGAEAFF.

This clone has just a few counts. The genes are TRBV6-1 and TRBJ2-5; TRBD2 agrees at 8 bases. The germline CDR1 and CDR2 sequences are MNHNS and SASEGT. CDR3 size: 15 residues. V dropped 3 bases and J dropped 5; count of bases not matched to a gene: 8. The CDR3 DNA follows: TGTGCCAGCAGTGAGACTAGCCGGGAGGGGGAGACCCAGTACTTC. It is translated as CASSETSREGETQYF.

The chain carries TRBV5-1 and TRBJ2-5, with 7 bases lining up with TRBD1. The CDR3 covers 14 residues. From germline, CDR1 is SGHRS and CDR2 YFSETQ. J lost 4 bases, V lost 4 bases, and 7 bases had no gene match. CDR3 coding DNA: TGCGCCAGCAGCGGGCAGGGGGAAGGAGAGACCCAGTACTTC. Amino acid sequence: CASSGQGEGETQYF. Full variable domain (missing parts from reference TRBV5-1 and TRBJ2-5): KAGVTQTPRYLIKTRGQQVTLSCSPISGHRSVSWYQQTPGQGLQFLFEYFSETQRNKGNFPGRFSGRQFSNSRSEMNVSTLELGDSALYLCASSGQGEGETQYFGPGTRLLVL.

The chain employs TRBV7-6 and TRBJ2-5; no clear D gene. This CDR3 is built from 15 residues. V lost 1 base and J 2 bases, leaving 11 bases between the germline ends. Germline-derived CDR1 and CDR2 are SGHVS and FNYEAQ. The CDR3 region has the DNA TGTGCCAGCAGCTTAGTTTGGGGTTTTCAAGAGACCCAGTACTTC. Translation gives CASSLVWGFQETQYF.